The 17 T cell receptor beta chains reported below all come from one sample, sequenced in a study of blood T cell repertoires in COVID-19. This table comes from immunoSEQ multiplex PCR, and its TCRdb copy is limited to in-frame clones, with some not included. The sample gives approximately 190,000 clones, about 80% of which show up once; around 14% is in the top ten. The material sequenced was peripheral blood. All receptors derive from a man under 40 with active or convalescent COVID-19.

V and J are TRBV15 and TRBJ1-1; 7 bases align to TRBD1. Germline V lookup: CDR1 LNHNV, CDR2 YYDKDF (reference sequence). The length of the CDR3 is 14 residues. The junction had 2 bases not matched to a gene; V was cut back by 3 bases and J by 1 base. For the CDR3, the DNA is TGTGCCACCAGCAGCCGACAGGGGAACACTGAAGCTTTCTTT. Protein sequence: CATSSRQGNTEAFF.

In this sample, this clone turned up a few times. This chain links TRBV6-5 with TRBJ2-2; TRBD2 matches at 11 bases. CDR1 MNHEY and CDR2 SVGAGI come from the germline V gene. The ends lost 6 bases at V and 6 bases at J; junction bases unmatched: 6. The CDR3 runs to 15 residues. Here the CDR3 DNA reads TGTGCCAGCAGCGTAGCGGGAGGGCCCTCCGGGGAGCTGTTTTTT. This codes for CASSVAGGPSGELFF.

V is TRBV6-6 and J is TRBJ1-2; D not resolved. From germline, CDR1 is MNHNY and CDR2 SVGAGI (reference sequence). Between the trimmed V and J ends, which lost 2 bases and 6 bases, there was a span of 7 bases. CDR3 length: 12 amino acids. The CDR3 sequence is CASSYAGDGYTF. CDR3 nucleotide sequence: TGTGCCAGCAGTTACGCGGGAGATGGCTACACCTTC.

V usage is TRBV7-2 and J usage is TRBJ1-4; no clear D. Germline V gene data show CDR1 as SGHTA and CDR2 as FQGNSA. Trimming cost V 1 base and J 2 bases, with 11 bases left between them. This CDR3 contains 16 residues. CDR3 nucleotide sequence: TGTGCCAGCAGCTTAGGGAACGCGGTTACTAATGAAAAACTGTTTTTT. Translating gives CASSLGNAVTNEKLFF. Based on the CDR3 plus reference TRBV7-2 and TRBJ1-4, the full variable domain is GAGVSQSPSNKVTEKGKDVELRCDPISGHTALYWYRQSLGQGLEFLIYFQGNSAPDKSGLPSDRFSAERTGGSVSTLTIQRTQQEDSAVYLCASSLGNAVTNEKLFFGSGTQLSVL.

V usage is TRBV27 and J usage is TRBJ2-1; TRBD1 is a possible D gene (6 bases). The length of the CDR3 is 15 residues. Germline V gene data show CDR1 as MNHEY and CDR2 as SMNVEV (reference sequence). Trimming pared 0 bases from V and 2 bases from J, leaving 8 bases between. The chain's CDR3 is CASSLSRGPYNEQFF. The CDR3 bases are TGTGCCAGCAGTTTATCCAGGGGCCCCTACAATGAGCAGTTCTTC.

V and J are TRBV14 and TRBJ1-1, with a possible D match to TRBD1 (5 bases). CDR1 is SGHDN and CDR2 is FVKESK in the germline V gene. V was clipped by 3 bases and J by 4 bases, with 6 bases between them. This CDR3 region has 12 residues. The CDR3 DNA sequence: TGTGCCAGCAGCCAGGGGCTCACTGAAGCTTTCTTT. It encodes CASSQGLTEAFF.

The chain has TRBV7-9 and TRBJ1-3; D possibly corresponds to TRBD1 (6 bases). The CDR3 runs 15 residues. Germline CDR1 is SEHNR and CDR2 is FQNEAQ (reference sequence). Trimming stripped 4 bases from V and 7 bases from J, with 17 bases between. The CDR3 reads CASSSLGGERNTIYF. The CDR3 DNA follows: TGTGCCAGCAGCTCGTTAGGGGGGGAGCGGAACACCATATATTTT.

The rearrangement uses TRBV27 and TRBJ1-2; weak D call: TRBD1 (5 bases). Germline assignment: CDR1 MNHEY and CDR2 SMNVEV (reference sequence). Trimming removed 2 bases from V and 3 bases from J, with 10 bases in between. The CDR3 extends over 14 amino acids. Written as DNA, the CDR3 is TGTGCCAGCAGTTTACAATGGGGCGACTATGGCTACACCTTC. It is translated as CASSLQWGDYGYTF.

V gene TRBV18 combines with J gene TRBJ1-4; D not certain. This CDR3 has 14 amino acids. V gave up 0 bases and J gave up 5 bases, with 7 bases separating them. Germline V gene lookup returns CDR1 KGHSH and CDR2 LQKENI. CDR3 loop: CASSPPGENEKLFF. The CDR3 coding sequence is TGTGCCAGCTCACCACCGGGAGAAAATGAAAAACTGTTTTTT.

The genes are TRBV6-5 and TRBJ2-7; the D gene is possibly TRBD1 (5 bases). This CDR3 is 13 amino acids long. Germline CDR1 reads MNHEY; CDR2 reads SVGAGI. The V and J ends lost 7 bases and 3 bases respectively, with 13 bases between them. This CDR3 reads CASTHWQGYEQYV. CDR3 coding DNA: TGTGCCAGCACCCATTGGCAGGGCTACGAGCAGTACGTC.

The rearrangement links TRBV2 to TRBJ2-3; the D gene is possibly TRBD2 (5 bases). Germline V gene data show CDR1 as SNHLY and CDR2 as FYNNEI. This CDR3 has 13 amino acids. The ends were cut back, 8 bases at V and 2 bases at J, with 11 bases in the middle. The CDR3 spells CASEGTLTDTQYF. In DNA, the CDR3 is TGTGCCAGCGAGGGCACCCTCACAGATACGCAGTATTTT. Together with reference TRBV2 and TRBJ2-3, the CDR3 gives the full variable domain: EPEVTQTPSHQVTQMGQEVILRCVPISNHLYFYWYRQILGQKVEFLVSFYNNEISEKSEIFDDQFSVERPDGSNFTLKIRSTKLEDSAMYFCASEGTLTDTQYFGPGTRLTVL.

The chain has TRBV4-1 and TRBJ2-2, with TRBD1 as a possible D gene (5 bases). The CDR3 extends over 12 amino acids. Trimming removed 2 bases from V and 7 bases from J, with 5 bases in between. CDR1 and CDR2 from the germline V gene are MGHRA and YSYEKL. The CDR3 coding sequence is TGCGCCAGCAGCCAAAGGGGCGGGGAGCTGTTTTTT. Amino acids: CASSQRGGELFF.

The rearrangement uses TRBV27 and TRBJ2-1; 9 nucleotides agree with TRBD1. CDR1 is MNHEY, CDR2 SMNVEV, per germline (reference sequence). Unmatched junction bases numbered 5, after V lost 0 bases and J lost 5 bases. The CDR3 loop spans 16 amino acids. The CDR3 sequence is CASSLSWTGVHNEQFF. DNA of the CDR3: TGTGCCAGCAGTTTATCATGGACAGGGGTCCACAATGAGCAGTTCTTC.

The V gene is TRBV3-1 (or the pseudogene TRBV3-2), the J gene TRBJ1-5; D is perhaps TRBD1 (5 bases). Trimming removed 0 bases from V and 6 bases from J, with 9 bases in between. Per the germline V gene, CDR1 is LGHDT and CDR2 is YNNKEL (reference sequence). The CDR3 is 14 residues long. CDR3 region: CASSQDFGGQPQHF. CDR3 sequence (DNA): TGTGCCAGCAGCCAAGATTTCGGGGGTCAGCCCCAGCATTTT.

The CDR3 nucleotides are TGTGCCAGCAGTGACTCCAGGGATTTAAATCAGCCCCAGCATTTT. This codes for CASSDSRDLNQPQHF. V usage is TRBV25-1 and J usage is TRBJ1-5; a possible D gene is TRBD1 (5 bases). The ends were cut back, 3 bases at V and 4 bases at J, with 13 bases in the middle. The CDR3 loop spans 15 amino acids. Germline values: CDR1 MGHDK, CDR2 SYGVNS.

The chain combines TRBV5-1 with TRBJ2-1; 11 positions agree with TRBD2. V trimming: 4 bases; J trimming: 4 bases; junction bases outside the gene matches: 13. This CDR3 spans 18 amino acids. In germline, CDR1 is SGHRS, CDR2 YFSETQ. The CDR3 sequence: CASSPGKTSGVLYNEQFF. The CDR3 bases are TGCGCCAGCAGCCCCGGCAAGACTAGCGGGGTGTTATACAATGAGCAGTTCTTC.

The rearrangement links TRBV30 to TRBJ1-5; D perhaps matches TRBD1 (6 bases). V shed 2 bases and J shed 6 bases, with 17 bases lying between them. The CDR3 contains 15 residues. Per the germline V gene, CDR1 is GTSNPN and CDR2 is SVGIG (reference sequence). The CDR3 sequence is CAWSQRQGNGQPQHF. CDR3 nucleotides: TGTGCCTGGAGTCAACGGCAGGGGAACGGTCAGCCCCAGCATTTT.